The next 28 T cell receptor beta chains were all read from a single sample in a study of blood T cell repertoires in COVID-19. Only in-frame clones appear in the TCRdb table, and some are missing; sequencing was by immunoSEQ multiplex PCR. The table shows roughly 300,000 clones, with 90% occurring only once. Input material: PBMCs or T cells enriched from blood (not recorded which). The receptors were sampled from a woman aged 25 to 39 who had recovered from COVID-19.

The V and J genes are TRBV10-3 and TRBJ2-3; TRBD1 matches at 8 bases. This CDR3 is built from 14 residues. Germline trimming cut 7 bases from V and 2 bases from J; bases unmatched to any gene: 5. Germline values: CDR1 ENHRY, CDR2 SYGVKD. The CDR3 coding sequence is TGTGCCATCATGGCAGGGGGCTACACAGATACGCAGTATTTT. Translated: CAIMAGGYTDTQYF.

This chain connects TRBV5-4 to TRBJ1-1; tentative D call: TRBD1 (6 bases). CDR3 length equals 14 residues. V was pared by 4 bases and J by 1 base, with 11 bases between. Germline lookup yields CDR1 SGHNT and CDR2 YYREEE (reference sequence). In DNA, the CDR3 is TGTGCCAGCAGCCCCCCGACAGGGAACACTGAAGCTTTCTTT. Amino acid sequence: CASSPPTGNTEAFF.

This clone was seen a handful of times. V is TRBV28 and J is TRBJ1-5; D not certain. V was pared by 5 bases and J by 2 bases, with 7 bases between. CDR3 length: 13 residues. From germline, CDR1 is MDHEN and CDR2 SYDVKM. The DNA of the CDR3 is TGTGCCAGCAGTGGACTGGGCAATCAGCCCCAGCATTTT. Its translation: CASSGLGNQPQHF.

In this sample, this clone turned up a few times. At one boundary the junction diverges from the germline segment, which might be a read error. The chain couples TRBV24-1 to TRBJ2-3; possible D gene TRBD1, 5 bases. Germline V gives CDR1 KGHDR, CDR2 SFDVKD. This CDR3 spans 14 amino acids. For the CDR3, the DNA is TGTGCCACCAGCGATTGGGGCGCGACAGATACGCAGTATTTT. As protein: CATSDWGATDTQYF.

This clone appeared a few times. V and J are TRBV28 and TRBJ2-7; 12 positions agree with TRBD2. This CDR3 has 17 amino acids. Germline values: CDR1 MDHEN, CDR2 SYDVKM. The junction had 12 bases not matched to a gene; V was cut back by 9 bases and J by 0 bases. The CDR3 DNA reads TGTGCCAGTAAAAGGACTAGCGGGATTATAGACTCCTACGAGCAGTACTTC. It encodes CASKRTSGIIDSYEQYF.

The V and J genes are TRBV9 and TRBJ2-3, with D perhaps matching TRBD2 (5 bases). Trimming removed 3 bases at V and 1 base at J, with 18 bases between. CDR1 SGDLS and CDR2 YYNGEE come from the germline V gene. This CDR3 comprises 17 residues. The CDR3 sequence: CASSAWNSLAGTDTQYF. DNA for the CDR3: TGTGCCAGCAGCGCCTGGAATTCGCTAGCAGGCACAGATACGCAGTATTTT.

The chain employs TRBV28 and TRBJ1-5; 10 bases fit TRBD1. V was pared by 2 bases and J by 4 bases, with 2 bases of the junction left unmatched. The CDR3 contains 15 residues. Per the germline V gene, CDR1 is MDHEN and CDR2 is SYDVKM. In DNA, the CDR3 is TGTGCCAGCAGTTTAGGACAGGGGGTAAATCAGCCCCAGCATTTT. This codes for CASSLGQGVNQPQHF.

The chain joins TRBV7-8 to TRBJ1-1, with D unresolved. V was cut by 1 base and J by 7 bases, with 10 bases left in between. Germline V gene lookup returns CDR1 SGHVS and CDR2 FQNEAQ. The CDR3 spans 13 residues. For the CDR3, the DNA is TGTGCCAGCAGCTTAGGGCTTCTCAGTGAAGCTTTCTTT. This sequence encodes CASSLGLLSEAFF.

This clone was recorded once. The gene calls are TRBV4-3 and TRBJ1-1; 9 nucleotides match TRBD1. CDR1 is LGHNA, CDR2 YSLEER, per germline. V trimming: 2 bases; J trimming: 5 bases; junction bases outside the gene matches: 3. This CDR3 spans 14 amino acids. CDR3: CASSQTTGGTEAFF. CDR3 in DNA: TGCGCCAGCAGCCAAACGACAGGGGGTACTGAAGCTTTCTTT.

This clone was recorded at least ten times. The V gene is TRBV28, the J gene TRBJ1-1; D not resolved. Trimming removed 8 bases at V and 4 bases at J, with 20 bases between. This CDR3 spans 15 amino acids. Per germline, CDR1 MDHEN and CDR2 SYDVKM. As DNA, the CDR3 is TGTGCCAGCTTTAAGAGGACTGGAATGGGCACTGAAGCTTTCTTT. This encodes CASFKRTGMGTEAFF.

The J gene is TRBJ1-1, the V gene TRBV7-8; a weak D match, TRBD1 (5 bases). Germline loops: CDR1 SGHVS, CDR2 FQNEAQ. Trimming shortened V by 0 bases and J by 3 bases, and 8 bases separated the two germline ends. The CDR3 loop spans 14 amino acids. The CDR3 protein is CASSLAIRDTEAFF. CDR3 DNA: TGTGCCAGCAGCTTAGCGATCAGGGACACTGAAGCTTTCTTT.

The genes are TRBV7-2 and TRBJ2-2; D not certain. This CDR3 is built from 15 residues. Per germline, CDR1 SGHTA and CDR2 FQGNSA. V was clipped by 2 bases and J by 1 base, with 8 bases between them. The CDR3 DNA follows: TGTGCCAGCAGCTTATCACAGTTGAACACCGGGGAGCTGTTTTTT. It codes for CASSLSQLNTGELFF.

The chain has TRBV11-2 and TRBJ2-5, with TRBD2 matching 11 bases. This CDR3 comprises 18 residues. J lost 3 bases, V lost 3 bases, and 12 bases had no gene match. Germline CDR1 SGHAT, CDR2 FQNNGV. In DNA, the CDR3 is TGTGCCAGCAGCTTTAGGACTAGCGGGTTGGGCCGAAAAGAGACCCAGTACTTC. Translating it yields CASSFRTSGLGRKETQYF.

The rearrangement joins TRBV6-6 to TRBJ1-2, with TRBD1 matching over 9 bases. This CDR3 comprises 14 residues. With V trimmed by 6 bases and J by 6 bases, 8 bases remained unmatched. CDR1 and CDR2 from the germline V gene are MNHNY and SVGAGI (reference sequence). CDR3 residues: CASSVTGTGNGYTF. CDR3 nucleotide sequence: TGTGCCAGCAGCGTTACAGGGACAGGGAATGGCTACACCTTC.

The chain is built from TRBV4-1 and TRBJ1-6; no firm D call. This CDR3 is 17 amino acids long. Germline values: CDR1 MGHRA, CDR2 YSYEKL. V was shortened by 0 bases and J by 3 bases, with 12 bases between the two germline ends. The CDR3 bases are TGCGCCAGCAGCCAAGATGAGGCGAGCCTCTATAATTCACCCCTCCACTTT. It specifies CASSQDEASLYNSPLHF.

V and J are TRBV9 and TRBJ2-3; D is perhaps TRBD2 (7 bases). Germline CDR1 SGDLS, CDR2 YYNGEE. The CDR3 totals 18 residues. Trimming took off 0 bases at V and 1 base at J, with 18 bases between the two ends. The CDR3 protein is CASSVDERGGWGTDTQYF. CDR3 nucleotide sequence: TGTGCCAGCAGCGTAGATGAGAGGGGGGGCTGGGGCACAGATACGCAGTATTTT. Based on the CDR3 plus reference TRBV9 and TRBJ2-3, the full variable domain is DSGVTQTPKHLITATGQRVTLRCSPRSGDLSVYWYQQSLDQGLQFLIQYYNGEERAKGNILERFSAQQFPDLHSELNLSSLELGDSALYFCASSVDERGGWGTDTQYFGPGTRLTVL.

The chain combines TRBV5-1 with TRBJ1-2; unclear D gene. Germline lookup yields CDR1 SGHRS and CDR2 YFSETQ. The V end was cut by 0 bases, the J end by 8 bases, with 14 bases between. The CDR3 totals 14 residues. The CDR3 is CASSLAEKGGGYTF. The CDR3 nucleotides read TGCGCCAGCAGCTTGGCAGAGAAAGGAGGGGGCTACACCTTC.

CDR3 protein: CSYRGGDEKLFF. The CDR3 DNA reads TGCAGTTACAGAGGGGGGGATGAAAAACTGTTTTTT. The genes are TRBV29-1 and TRBJ1-4, with a weak D call TRBD1 (6 bases). The germline V gene has CDR1 SQVTM and CDR2 ANQGSEA. The length of the CDR3 is 12 residues.

This chain links TRBV24-1 with TRBJ2-3; a weak D match, TRBD2 (6 bases). Deletions cut 1 base from V and 0 bases from J, with 10 bases between. The germline V gene has CDR1 KGHDR and CDR2 SFDVKD. This CDR3 has 16 amino acids. The chain's CDR3 is CATSDFHAGSTDTQYF. For the CDR3, the DNA is TGTGCCACCAGTGATTTTCATGCGGGAAGCACAGATACGCAGTATTTT.

This chain connects TRBV7-9 to TRBJ2-1; TRBD1 matches 8 bases. Trimming took 5 bases from V and 6 from J; bases not matched to a gene: 15. The CDR3 has 17 amino acids. Per germline, CDR1 SEHNR and CDR2 FQNEAQ (reference sequence). CDR3 nucleotide sequence: TGTGCCAGCAGCCATCCACGGACAGGGTTATTTATCAATGAGCAGTTCTTC. This translates into CASSHPRTGLFINEQFF. The whole variable domain, filled in from reference TRBV7-9 and TRBJ2-1, reads DTGVSQNPRHKITKRGQNVTFRCDPISEHNRLYWYRQTLGQGPEFLTYFQNEAQLEKSRLLSDRFSAERPKGSFSTLEIQRTEQGDSAMYLCASSHPRTGLFINEQFFGPGTRLTVL.

The chain carries TRBV28 and TRBJ1-5; 10 nucleotides align to TRBD1. This CDR3 is 14 amino acids long. Germline trimming cut 7 bases from V and 5 bases from J; bases unmatched to any gene: 5. The germline V gene encodes CDR1 MDHEN and CDR2 SYDVKM. CDR3 loop: CASTPDRGDQPQHF. The CDR3 region has the DNA TGTGCCAGCACCCCGGACAGGGGGGATCAGCCCCAGCATTTT.

The V gene is TRBV4-3, the J gene TRBJ1-2; D gene ambiguous. This CDR3 is built from 14 residues. Germline-derived CDR1 and CDR2 are LGHNA and YSLEER. Trimming took off 0 bases at V and 5 bases at J, with 10 bases between the two ends. The chain's CDR3 is CASSQDGRGYGYTF. The CDR3 DNA reads as TGCGCCAGCAGCCAAGACGGCAGAGGGTATGGCTACACCTTC.

V gene TRBV10-3 combines with J gene TRBJ2-1; no definite D call. Germline V CDR1 and CDR2: ENHRY, SYGVKD. This CDR3 has 18 amino acids. Trimming took 0 bases from V and 4 from J, leaving 19 bases between them. The CDR3 DNA reads TGTGCCATCAGTGAGTCTATAAATCAAAGCCCCCTATACAATGAGCAGTTCTTC. This sequence encodes CAISESINQSPLYNEQFF.

The chain employs TRBV27 and TRBJ1-5; TRBD1 might be the D (5 bases). From germline, CDR1 is MNHEY and CDR2 SMNVEV (reference sequence). With 6 bases removed from V and 4 bases from J, the gap between germline ends came to 16 bases. The CDR3 has 15 residues. CDR3 in amino acids: CASRILQDLNQPQHF. DNA for the CDR3: TGTGCCAGCAGGATATTACAGGATTTGAATCAGCCCCAGCATTTT.

The chain uses TRBV29-1 and TRBJ2-1, with TRBD2 matching over 11 bases. With 5 bases clipped from V and 6 bases from J, the junction kept 3 bases outside the gene matches. The CDR3 has 13 amino acids. The germline gives CDR1 SQVTM, CDR2 ANQGSEA. The CDR3 sequence is CSVRLAGGNEQFF. CDR3 bases: TGCAGCGTTCGGCTAGCGGGGGGCAATGAGCAGTTCTTC.

Only one count was recorded for this clone. This rearrangement joins TRBV7-2 to TRBJ1-6; TRBD1 matches at 7 bases. Germline V gene sequence: CDR1 SGHTA, CDR2 FQGNSA. The trim removed 5 bases at V and 5 bases at J, leaving 6 bases unmatched. The CDR3 sequence is 15 residues long. CDR3 DNA sequence: TGTGCCAGCAGCCCAACCGGGACAGATAATTCACCCCTCCACTTT. Translating gives CASSPTGTDNSPLHF.

This chain connects TRBV7-9 to TRBJ2-7; the D gene is possibly TRBD2 (6 bases). The germline gives CDR1 SEHNR, CDR2 FQNEAQ (reference sequence). V was clipped by 3 bases and J by 2 bases, with 17 bases between them. There are 16 residues in the CDR3. The CDR3 region is CASSFLGGNLAYEQYF. In DNA form, the CDR3 reads TGTGCCAGCAGCTTCCTAGGAGGGAACCTAGCCTACGAGCAGTACTTC.

This chain joins TRBV19 and TRBJ2-3; D perhaps matches TRBD2 (6 bases). Germline loops: CDR1 LNHDA, CDR2 SQIVND (reference sequence). V lost 3 bases to trimming and J lost 2 bases, with 15 bases between them. This CDR3 has 16 residues. CDR3 loop: CASSIQGGGDTDTQYF. The CDR3 region has the DNA TGTGCCAGTAGTATCCAAGGCGGAGGGGACACAGATACGCAGTATTTT.